These 29 T cell receptor beta chains came from one sample sequenced in a study of glioma-infiltrating T cells after dendritic cell vaccination. Clones were sequenced by immunoSEQ multiplex PCR, and TCRdb holds only the in-frame ones, with some missing. The table shows 90,000 or so clones, with 75% to 85% occurring only once. As for time point: after dendritic cell vaccination, including at tumor progression/relapse. Sequences were derived from blood, sampled after dendritic cell vaccination. The receptors derive from a human donor with glioblastoma.

The V and J genes are TRBV18 and TRBJ1-6, with 9 bases matching TRBD1. The CDR3 is 16 residues long. CDR1 is KGHSH, CDR2 LQKENI, per germline. V dropped 2 bases and J dropped 7; count of bases not matched to a gene: 6. The CDR3 DNA reads TGTGCCAGCTCACCAGAACTAGGGACAGGGAATTCACCCCTCCACTTT. Protein sequence: CASSPELGTGNSPLHF.

The gene calls are TRBV25-1 and TRBJ1-1; D gene unclear. The CDR3 spans 15 residues. Trimming took off 1 base at V and 0 bases at J, with 9 bases between the two ends. The germline V gene has CDR1 MGHDK and CDR2 SYGVNS. Here the CDR3 reads CASSESGRMNTEAFF. The DNA of the CDR3 is TGTGCCAGCAGTGAATCAGGCAGAATGAACACTGAAGCTTTCTTT. Supplemented by reference TRBV25-1 and TRBJ1-1, the full variable domain reads EADIYQTPRYLVIGTGKKITLECSQTMGHDKMYWYQQDPGMELHLIHYSYGVNSTEKGDLSSESTVSRIRTEHFPLTLESARPSHTSQYLCASSESGRMNTEAFFGQGTRLTVV.

This clone was seen once. V is TRBV29-1 and J is TRBJ1-3; D ambiguous. Looked up from germline, CDR1 is SQVTM and CDR2 is ANQGSEA. CDR3 length: 12 amino acids. The ends were cut back, 6 bases at V and 4 bases at J, with 10 bases in the middle. In DNA form, the CDR3 reads TGCAGCGTGCGACAAGCCGGAAACACCATATATTTT. Protein product: CSVRQAGNTIYF.

The chain employs TRBV19 and TRBJ2-5; TRBD1 matches 8 bases. Germline lookup yields CDR1 LNHDA and CDR2 SQIVND (reference sequence). The CDR3 consists of 12 residues. With 5 bases clipped from V and 5 bases from J, the junction kept 1 base outside the gene matches. CDR3 sequence (DNA): TGTGCCAGTAGTTGGACAGGGGAGACCCAGTACTTC. Encoded protein: CASSWTGETQYF.

The chain has TRBV6-5 and TRBJ2-3, with D maybe TRBD1 (6 bases). Per germline, CDR1 MNHEY and CDR2 SVGAGI. V gave up 4 bases and J gave up 5 bases, with 16 bases separating them. The CDR3 loop spans 15 amino acids. CDR3 sequence: CASSSGDTRGDTQYF. The CDR3 bases are TGTGCCAGCAGTTCCGGGGACACCAGAGGAGATACGCAGTATTTT.

A single count supports this clone. The rearrangement links TRBV7-9 to TRBJ1-1; 9 bases align to TRBD1. Germline loops: CDR1 SEHNR, CDR2 FQNEAQ (reference sequence). J was trimmed by 4 bases and V by 1 base; bases with no gene match: 4. This CDR3 is 15 amino acids long. CDR3 protein: CASSLGDRAATEAFF. In DNA form, the CDR3 reads TGTGCCAGCAGCTTAGGGGACAGGGCGGCCACTGAAGCTTTCTTT. Using reference TRBV7-9 and TRBJ1-1 for the parts outside the CDR3, the full variable domain is DTGVSQNPRHKITKRGQNVTFRCDPISEHNRLYWYRQTLGQGPEFLTYFQNEAQLEKSRLLSDRFSAERPKGSFSTLEIQRTEQGDSAMYLCASSLGDRAATEAFFGQGTRLTVV.

This clone was counted at least ten times. This rearrangement joins TRBV19 to TRBJ1-1; maybe TRBD1 (6 bases). V lost 6 bases, J lost 1 base, and 12 bases lay in between. The CDR3 spans 14 residues. Germline lookup yields CDR1 LNHDA and CDR2 SQIVND (reference sequence). The DNA of the CDR3 is TGTGCCAGTAGGGGACGGGGGGCGAACACTGAAGCTTTCTTT. Translating gives CASRGRGANTEAFF.

The chain uses TRBV6-5 and TRBJ1-5; D is uncertain. The CDR3 spans 13 residues. CDR1 and CDR2 (germline): MNHEY, SVGAGI. V lost 10 bases and J 1 base, leaving 11 bases between the germline ends. The CDR3: CATREYSNQPQHF. Written as DNA, the CDR3 is TGTGCCACCCGAGAATACAGCAATCAGCCCCAGCATTTT.

The chain employs TRBV5-1 and TRBJ2-7; possibly TRBD1 for D (6 bases). Trimming cost V 0 bases and J 6 bases, with 13 bases left between them. CDR3 size: 14 residues. CDR1 and CDR2 (germline): SGHRS, YFSETQ. The CDR3 region has the DNA TGCGCCAGCAGCTTGGGACAGGACTTTGGCGAGCAGTACTTC. Encoded protein: CASSLGQDFGEQYF.

The chain is built from TRBV2 and TRBJ2-1; 7 bases are a match to TRBD1. The CDR3 has 13 residues. The germline gives CDR1 SNHLY, CDR2 FYNNEI. V shed 8 bases and J 9 bases; nucleotides not matched to a gene: 10. CDR3 in DNA: TGTGCCAGCGGCGATTACAGGGGCGTTGAGCAGTTCTTC. This encodes CASGDYRGVEQFF.

The J gene is TRBJ2-1, the V gene TRBV6-5; a possible D gene is TRBD1 (5 bases). The germline V and J ends were trimmed by 5 bases and 8 bases, with 13 bases remaining between them. CDR3 size: 13 residues. CDR1 and CDR2 (germline): MNHEY, SVGAGI. The CDR3 nucleotides read TGTGCCAGCAGTAGGGGCACAACCTATGAGCAGTTCTTC. Translating gives CASSRGTTYEQFF.

The chain employs TRBV5-1 and TRBJ2-2; D is possibly TRBD2 (5 bases). CDR3 length: 16 amino acids. Trimming removed 3 bases at V and 0 bases at J, with 12 bases between. The germline gives CDR1 SGHRS, CDR2 YFSETQ. CDR3 residues: CASSSLTGANTGELFF. CDR3 sequence (DNA): TGCGCCAGCAGCTCTTTGACCGGGGCGAACACCGGGGAGCTGTTTTTT.

This chain connects TRBV2 to TRBJ2-5, with 8 bases fitting TRBD1. Germline lookup yields CDR1 SNHLY and CDR2 FYNNEI. The CDR3 spans 15 residues. V lost 1 base, J lost 4 bases, and 5 bases stayed unmatched. The CDR3 nucleotides are TGTGCCAGCAGTGAAGGGACAGGGAGTTCAGAGACCCAGTACTTC. As protein: CASSEGTGSSETQYF.

This clone occurred a few times. V and J are TRBV11-3 and TRBJ2-7, with a possible D match to TRBD1 (6 bases). This CDR3 is built from 17 residues. Germline V gives CDR1 SGHNT, CDR2 YENEEA. V shed 8 bases and J shed 3 bases, with 26 bases lying between them. The CDR3 reads CASSPGGFRRGNYEQYF. In nucleotides, the CDR3 is TGTGCCAGCTCTCCTGGGGGCTTCCGGAGAGGGAACTACGAGCAGTACTTC. The full variable domain, rest sourced from reference TRBV11-3 and TRBJ2-7, is EAGVVQSPRYKIIEKKQPVAFWCNPISGHNTLYWYLQNLGQGPELLIRYENEEAVDDSQLPKDRFSAERLKGVDSTLKIQPAELGDSAVYLCASSPGGFRRGNYEQYFGPGTRLTVT.

V is TRBV6-1 and J is TRBJ2-3; 8 bases fit TRBD1. The J segment lost 4 bases and the V segment lost 2 bases, leaving 2 bases of the junction unmatched. The CDR3 runs 14 residues. Germline V CDR1 and CDR2: MNHNS, SASEGT. The CDR3 DNA reads as TGTGCCAGCAGTGAACAGGGGGCCCCAGATACGCAGTATTTT. Amino acid sequence: CASSEQGAPDTQYF.

The chain uses TRBV7-9 and TRBJ2-3; 12 bases are a match to TRBD2. This CDR3 contains 18 residues. The V and J ends lost 1 base and 5 bases, in that order; junction bases with no gene match: 10. Per the germline V gene, CDR1 is SEHNR and CDR2 is FQNEAQ (reference sequence). CDR3 in amino acids: CASSLGSWTSGDQDTQYF. CDR3 nucleotides: TGTGCCAGCAGCTTAGGCTCTTGGACTAGCGGGGATCAAGATACGCAGTATTTT.

This clone was seen only once. The chain combines TRBV9 with TRBJ1-2, with 8 bases that match TRBD1. Germline assignment: CDR1 SGDLS and CDR2 YYNGEE. After removal of 3 bases from V and 3 bases from J, the junction contained 13 bases not matched to a gene. This CDR3 comprises 17 residues. In DNA, the CDR3 is TGTGCCAGCAGCGCCGATTCAACAGGGGGTTCTTACTATGGCTACACCTTC. It is translated as CASSADSTGGSYYGYTF.

J is TRBJ2-3 and V is TRBV2, with a possible D match to TRBD1 (6 bases). Germline CDR1 SNHLY, CDR2 FYNNEI. This CDR3 is built from 16 residues. V was shortened by 9 bases and J by 0 bases, with 19 bases between the two germline ends. The CDR3 region is CASARGSAPSTDTQYF. The CDR3 bases are TGTGCCAGTGCTAGGGGGTCCGCCCCTAGCACAGATACGCAGTATTTT.

This clone was recorded only once. The J gene is TRBJ1-4, the V gene TRBV5-4; 7 bases match TRBD1. Germline CDR1 is SGHNT and CDR2 is YYREEE (reference sequence). The CDR3 extends over 15 amino acids. V trimming: 2 bases; J trimming: 3 bases; junction bases outside the gene matches: 4. CDR3 sequence reads: CASSFWDRANEKLFF. The CDR3 DNA is TGTGCCAGCAGCTTCTGGGACAGAGCTAATGAAAAACTGTTTTTT.

The chain joins TRBV5-6 to TRBJ2-5; TRBD2 might be the D (6 bases). The V and J ends lost 3 bases and 1 base respectively, with 16 bases between them. The CDR3 has 16 amino acids. Germline loops: CDR1 SGHDT, CDR2 YYEEEE. This chain's CDR3 is CASSSLEYGSQETQYF. CDR3 in DNA: TGTGCCAGCAGCTCCCTAGAGTACGGGAGCCAAGAGACCCAGTACTTC.

The rearrangement uses TRBV5-1 and TRBJ2-5; D is perhaps TRBD1 (7 bases). Germline V lookup: CDR1 SGHRS, CDR2 YFSETQ. The V and J ends lost 4 bases and 0 bases respectively, with 13 bases between them. The CDR3 is 15 residues long. This CDR3 reads CASSGGTAYQETQYF. In nucleotides, the CDR3 is TGCGCCAGCAGCGGCGGGACAGCCTACCAAGAGACCCAGTACTTC.

The chain has TRBV5-1 and TRBJ1-1; TRBD1 is a possible D gene (5 bases). V was trimmed by 3 bases and J by 2 bases, leaving 11 bases between them. Germline V lookup: CDR1 SGHRS, CDR2 YFSETQ. The CDR3 is 14 residues long. In DNA, the CDR3 is TGCGCCAGCAGCTGGGGGGGAGAAAACACTGAAGCTTTCTTT. Its protein is CASSWGGENTEAFF.

This clone is a singleton in its sample. The chain has TRBV4-2 and TRBJ2-3; 7 bases are a match to TRBD2. The V and J ends lost 4 bases and 3 bases, in that order; junction bases with no gene match: 10. From germline, CDR1 is LGHNA and CDR2 YNFKEQ. The CDR3 has 16 amino acids. CDR3 residues: CASSPLGGGGTDTQYF. CDR3 nucleotides: TGTGCCAGCAGCCCCCTCGGCGGGGGTGGTACAGATACGCAGTATTTT.

The CDR3 nucleotides are TGTGCCAGCAGCTTAGCGGTTAGCGGGGGGGCGGGCTACAATGAGCAGTTCTTC. It encodes CASSLAVSGGAGYNEQFF. The chain couples TRBV11-3 to TRBJ2-1; 11 nucleotides agree with TRBD2. Germline-derived CDR1 and CDR2 are SGHNT and YENEEA. Losses at the gene ends were 1 base for V and 3 bases for J; bases not matched to a gene: 8. The CDR3 covers 18 residues. Complete variable domain (other parts from reference TRBV11-3 and TRBJ2-1): EAGVVQSPRYKIIEKKQPVAFWCNPISGHNTLYWYLQNLGQGPELLIRYENEEAVDDSQLPKDRFSAERLKGVDSTLKIQPAELGDSAVYLCASSLAVSGGAGYNEQFFGPGTRLTVL.

The chain has TRBV6-1 and TRBJ2-6; TRBD1 matches at 8 bases. Trimming cost V 3 bases and J 2 bases; bases outside gene matches: 6. CDR1 is MNHNS and CDR2 is SASEGT in the germline V gene. This CDR3 spans 17 amino acids. The CDR3 region has the DNA TGTGCCAGCAGTGAGGACAGGGACCCACCTGGGGCCAACGTCCTGACTTTC. This gives the protein CASSEDRDPPGANVLTF.

This chain links TRBV4-2 with TRBJ1-5; a possible D gene is TRBD1 (5 bases). Looked up from germline, CDR1 is LGHNA and CDR2 is YNFKEQ. The V and J ends lost 2 bases and 3 bases respectively, with 23 bases between them. The CDR3 length is 19 residues. CDR3 loop: CASSQLPLGTAGPNQPQHF. The CDR3 nucleotides are TGTGCCAGCAGCCAACTCCCACTGGGAACAGCGGGACCCAATCAGCCCCAGCATTTT.

This rearrangement joins TRBV5-6 to TRBJ1-1, with TRBD1 as a possible D gene (6 bases). V was trimmed by 4 bases and J by 4 bases, leaving 8 bases between them. This CDR3 comprises 12 residues. Germline V lookup: CDR1 SGHDT, CDR2 YYEEEE. CDR3 region: CASSARGTEAFF. The CDR3 nucleotides are TGTGCCAGCAGCGCCAGGGGCACTGAAGCTTTCTTT.

The V call is TRBV27, the J call TRBJ2-4; no clear D. This CDR3 comprises 14 residues. CDR1 is MNHEY, CDR2 SMNVEV, per germline (reference sequence). V lost 6 bases and J 0 bases, leaving 9 bases between the germline ends. The CDR3 DNA follows: TGTGCCAGCAGCTTGGTCGGAGCCAAAAACATTCAGTACTTC. It is translated as CASSLVGAKNIQYF.

The chain has TRBV7-6 and TRBJ2-5; tentative D call: TRBD1 (5 bases). The CDR3 length is 16 residues. The V gene's germline CDR1 is SGHVS and CDR2 FNYEAQ. Trimming took off 5 bases at V and 3 bases at J, with 19 bases between the two ends. The CDR3 DNA reads as TGTGCCAGCAGCCTCACCAACAGGAACTGGGAAGAGACCCAGTACTTC. Amino acids: CASSLTNRNWEETQYF.